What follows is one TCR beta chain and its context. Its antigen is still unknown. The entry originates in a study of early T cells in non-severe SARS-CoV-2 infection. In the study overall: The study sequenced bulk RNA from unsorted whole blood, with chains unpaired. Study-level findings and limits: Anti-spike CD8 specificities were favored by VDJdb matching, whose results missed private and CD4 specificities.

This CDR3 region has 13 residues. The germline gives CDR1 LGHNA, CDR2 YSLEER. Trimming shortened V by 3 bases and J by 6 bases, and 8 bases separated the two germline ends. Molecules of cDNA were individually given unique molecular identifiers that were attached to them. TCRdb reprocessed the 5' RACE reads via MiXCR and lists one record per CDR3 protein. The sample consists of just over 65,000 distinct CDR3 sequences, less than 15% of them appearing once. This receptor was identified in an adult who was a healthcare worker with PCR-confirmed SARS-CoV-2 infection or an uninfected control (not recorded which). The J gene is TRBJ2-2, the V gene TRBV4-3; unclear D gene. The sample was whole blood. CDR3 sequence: CASSQTTAGELFF. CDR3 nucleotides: TGCGCCAGCAGCCAGACCACCGCCGGGGAGCTGTTTTTT.